A selection of T cell receptor beta chains follows, all from one sample in a study of cytomegalovirus exposure and HLA in healthy donors. Assay: immunoSEQ multiplex PCR; the TCRdb copy retains only in-frame clones and omits some. Among roughly 120,000 clones listed, about 93% were seen once. The sequenced sample consisted of PBMCs. The origin of the receptors is a woman aged 18-29 years in good health and CMV-seronegative. Both conserved end residues are part of each CDR3. D genes are given only for firm matches. Part of the rows lack a size; the others show once, few, many or a class for expanded clones.

cdr3_length: 11
clone_size: once
j_call: TRBJ2-2
v_call: TRBV28
d_call: .
cdr3_aa: CASTGAGELFF
cdr3_nt: TGTGCCAGCACGGGTGCCGGGGAGCTGTTTTTT

cdr3_length: 14
clone_size: medium-sized
j_call: TRBJ1-2
v_call: TRBV6-5
d_call: .
cdr3_aa: CASGEEGKGYGYTF
cdr3_nt: TGTGCCAGCGGCGAGGAGGGGAAGGGCTATGGCTACACCTTC

cdr3_length: 13
clone_size: .
j_call: TRBJ2-5
v_call: TRBV30
d_call: TRBD2
cdr3_aa: CAWSWGEGETQYF
cdr3_nt: TGTGCCTGGAGTTGGGGGGAGGGGGAGACCCAGTACTTC

cdr3_length: 15
clone_size: .
j_call: TRBJ2-5
v_call: TRBV15
d_call: TRBD2
cdr3_aa: CATSRPSGIAETQYF
cdr3_nt: TGTGCCACCAGCAGACCTAGCGGGATCGCAGAGACCCAGTACTTC

cdr3_length: 14
clone_size: .
j_call: TRBJ1-5
v_call: TRBV27
d_call: .
cdr3_aa: CASTPVGGNQPQHF
cdr3_nt: TGTGCCAGCACCCCGGTCGGGGGGAATCAGCCCCAGCATTTT

cdr3_length: 13
clone_size: few
j_call: TRBJ1-5
v_call: TRBV28
d_call: .
cdr3_aa: CASSRLLNQPQHF
cdr3_nt: TGTGCCAGCAGTAGATTACTCAATCAGCCCCAGCATTTT

cdr3_length: 15
clone_size: .
j_call: TRBJ1-1
v_call: TRBV5-1
d_call: .
cdr3_aa: CASSLVYRTNTEAFF
cdr3_nt: TGCGCCAGCAGCTTGGTTTACCGGACTAACACTGAAGCTTTCTTT

cdr3_length: 14
clone_size: .
j_call: TRBJ2-7
v_call: TRBV6-5
d_call: .
cdr3_aa: CASTDRAKAYEQYF
cdr3_nt: TGTGCCAGCACTGACAGAGCCAAGGCCTACGAGCAGTACTTC

cdr3_length: 17
clone_size: .
j_call: TRBJ2-2
v_call: TRBV7-3
d_call: .
cdr3_aa: CASSLQGPFLNTGELFF
cdr3_nt: TGTGCCAGCAGCTTACAGGGTCCGTTTTTGAACACCGGGGAGCTGTTTTTT

cdr3_length: 12
clone_size: .
j_call: TRBJ2-2
v_call: TRBV5-4
d_call: .
cdr3_aa: CASSFLEGELFF
cdr3_nt: TGTGCCAGCAGCTTTTTAGAGGGGGAGCTGTTTTTT

cdr3_length: 15
clone_size: .
j_call: TRBJ1-2
v_call: TRBV7-2
d_call: TRBD1
cdr3_aa: CASSLRDRGLSGYTF
cdr3_nt: TGTGCCAGCAGCCTCCGGGACAGGGGCCTATCTGGCTACACCTTC

cdr3_length: 12
clone_size: .
j_call: TRBJ1-2
v_call: TRBV28
d_call: .
cdr3_aa: CASSPGGYGYTF
cdr3_nt: TGTGCCAGCAGCCCTGGCGGGTATGGCTACACCTTC

cdr3_length: 17
clone_size: .
j_call: TRBJ2-6
v_call: TRBV9
d_call: .
cdr3_aa: CASSPQGMYAGANVLTF
cdr3_nt: TGTGCCAGCAGCCCACAGGGCATGTACGCTGGGGCCAACGTCCTGACTTTC

cdr3_length: 14
clone_size: .
j_call: TRBJ1-1
v_call: TRBV4-2
d_call: TRBD1
cdr3_aa: CASLSQGAHTEAFF
cdr3_nt: TGTGCCAGCCTATCACAGGGGGCGCACACTGAAGCTTTCTTT

cdr3_length: 12
clone_size: .
j_call: TRBJ2-1
v_call: TRBV19
d_call: .
cdr3_aa: CASSPRDNEQFF
cdr3_nt: TGTGCCAGTAGTCCTCGGGACAATGAGCAGTTCTTC

cdr3_length: 13
clone_size: .
j_call: TRBJ2-7
v_call: TRBV28
d_call: .
cdr3_aa: CASQGQGLIEQYF
cdr3_nt: TGTGCCAGCCAGGGGCAGGGTCTGATCGAGCAGTACTTC

cdr3_length: 13
clone_size: .
j_call: TRBJ1-5
v_call: TRBV30
d_call: .
cdr3_aa: CAWSGGGNQPQHF
cdr3_nt: TGTGCCTGGAGTGGTGGGGGGAATCAGCCCCAGCATTTT

cdr3_length: 13
clone_size: .
j_call: TRBJ1-2
v_call: TRBV28
d_call: .
cdr3_aa: CASSLLNRDGYTF
cdr3_nt: TGTGCCAGCAGTTTATTAAACAGGGATGGCTACACCTTC

cdr3_length: 16
clone_size: .
j_call: TRBJ1-5
v_call: TRBV7-8
d_call: TRBD1
cdr3_aa: CASSSGGQNGNQPQHF
cdr3_nt: TGTGCCAGCAGCTCAGGGGGGCAGAATGGCAATCAGCCCCAGCATTTT

cdr3_length: 11
clone_size: .
j_call: TRBJ2-1
v_call: TRBV28
d_call: .
cdr3_aa: CASFGPREQFF
cdr3_nt: TGTGCCAGCTTCGGCCCCAGGGAGCAGTTCTTC

cdr3_length: 15
clone_size: .
j_call: TRBJ2-5
v_call: TRBV27
d_call: TRBD2
cdr3_aa: CASSLGREAFETQYF
cdr3_nt: TGTGCCAGCAGTTTAGGGCGGGAGGCATTCGAGACCCAGTACTTC

cdr3_length: 14
clone_size: .
j_call: TRBJ2-5
v_call: TRBV5-1
d_call: .
cdr3_aa: CASSWGASGETQYF
cdr3_nt: TGCGCCAGCAGCTGGGGGGCTAGCGGAGAGACCCAGTACTTC

cdr3_length: 15
clone_size: .
j_call: TRBJ1-4
v_call: TRBV30
d_call: TRBD1
cdr3_aa: CAWSVKGQGNEKLFF
cdr3_nt: TGTGCCTGGAGTGTAAAAGGACAGGGGAATGAAAAACTGTTTTTT

cdr3_length: 12
clone_size: once
j_call: TRBJ2-7
v_call: TRBV2
d_call: .
cdr3_aa: CAGWTELYEQYF
cdr3_nt: TGTGCCGGATGGACTGAACTCTACGAGCAGTACTTC

cdr3_length: 14
clone_size: .
j_call: TRBJ2-1
v_call: TRBV10-3
d_call: TRBD2
cdr3_aa: CAISDTGGSNEQFF
cdr3_nt: TGTGCCATCAGTGACACGGGAGGGAGCAATGAGCAGTTCTTC

cdr3_length: 13
clone_size: .
j_call: TRBJ2-7
v_call: TRBV9
d_call: .
cdr3_aa: CASSVGAAYEQYF
cdr3_nt: TGTGCCAGCAGCGTAGGGGCAGCCTACGAGCAGTACTTC

cdr3_length: 13
clone_size: .
j_call: TRBJ1-5
v_call: TRBV7-9
d_call: .
cdr3_aa: CASSLVVGQPQHF
cdr3_nt: TGTGCCAGCAGCTTAGTTGTCGGGCAGCCCCAGCATTTT

cdr3_length: 10
clone_size: .
j_call: TRBJ1-1
v_call: TRBV2
d_call: TRBD1
cdr3_aa: CASWTGEAFF
cdr3_nt: TGTGCCAGCTGGACAGGCGAAGCTTTCTTT

cdr3_length: 11
clone_size: once
j_call: TRBJ2-3
v_call: TRBV30
d_call: TRBD1
cdr3_aa: CAGTGDDTQYF
cdr3_nt: TGTGCCGGGACAGGGGACGATACGCAGTATTTT

cdr3_length: 13
clone_size: .
j_call: TRBJ1-5
v_call: TRBV6-5
d_call: TRBD1
cdr3_aa: CASRENRGQPQHF
cdr3_nt: TGTGCCAGCAGGGAAAACAGGGGACAGCCCCAGCATTTT

cdr3_length: 13
clone_size: .
j_call: TRBJ2-7
v_call: TRBV30
d_call: .
cdr3_aa: CAWGFGQYYEQYF
cdr3_nt: TGTGCCTGGGGCTTTGGACAGTACTACGAGCAGTACTTC

cdr3_length: 12
clone_size: .
j_call: TRBJ2-7
v_call: TRBV7-2
d_call: .
cdr3_aa: CASSLAIGDQYF
cdr3_nt: TGTGCCAGCAGCTTAGCGATCGGGGATCAGTACTTC

cdr3_length: 16
clone_size: .
j_call: TRBJ1-1
v_call: TRBV4-1
d_call: .
cdr3_aa: CASSQEPGRKGTEAFF
cdr3_nt: TGCGCCAGCAGCCAGGAACCGGGGAGGAAAGGCACTGAAGCTTTCTTT

cdr3_length: 15
clone_size: .
j_call: TRBJ1-2
v_call: TRBV19
d_call: .
cdr3_aa: CASSPSRQIVYGYTF
cdr3_nt: TGTGCCAGTAGTCCGTCGAGACAGATCGTCTATGGCTACACCTTC

cdr3_length: 14
clone_size: .
j_call: TRBJ1-5
v_call: TRBV2
d_call: TRBD1
cdr3_aa: CASSPGQVNQPQHF
cdr3_nt: TGTGCCAGCAGTCCGGGACAGGTCAATCAGCCCCAGCATTTT

cdr3_length: 17
clone_size: .
j_call: TRBJ1-2
v_call: TRBV27
d_call: TRBD1
cdr3_aa: CASSLSYAGTANYGYTF
cdr3_nt: TGTGCCAGCAGTTTATCGTACGCAGGGACAGCTAACTATGGCTACACCTTC

cdr3_length: 13
clone_size: .
j_call: TRBJ1-5
v_call: TRBV4-1
d_call: .
cdr3_aa: CASSGAGYQPQHF
cdr3_nt: TGCGCCAGCAGCGGCGCAGGTTATCAGCCCCAGCATTTT

cdr3_length: 13
clone_size: .
j_call: TRBJ2-7
v_call: TRBV7-8
d_call: .
cdr3_aa: CASSLDTSGEQYF
cdr3_nt: TGTGCCAGCAGCTTAGACACATCTGGTGAGCAGTACTTC

cdr3_length: 15
clone_size: few
j_call: TRBJ1-5
v_call: TRBV7-2
d_call: .
cdr3_aa: CASSLAGMGNQPQHF
cdr3_nt: TGTGCCAGCAGCTTAGCGGGCATGGGTAATCAGCCCCAGCATTTT

cdr3_length: 14
clone_size: .
j_call: TRBJ1-6
v_call: TRBV19
d_call: .
cdr3_aa: CASSIGGYNSPLHF
cdr3_nt: TGTGCCAGTAGTATCGGGGGTTATAATTCACCCCTCCACTTT

cdr3_length: 13
clone_size: .
j_call: TRBJ2-7
v_call: TRBV11-2
d_call: .
cdr3_aa: CASSLEAAYEQYF
cdr3_nt: TGTGCCAGCAGCTTAGAGGCTGCCTACGAGCAGTACTTC

cdr3_length: 14
clone_size: .
j_call: TRBJ2-3
v_call: TRBV30
d_call: .
cdr3_aa: CAWSVAGTGDTQYF
cdr3_nt: TGTGCCTGGAGTGTCGCGGGGACGGGAGATACGCAGTATTTT

cdr3_length: 12
clone_size: .
j_call: TRBJ1-1
v_call: TRBV6-1
d_call: .
cdr3_aa: CASGRGNTEAFF
cdr3_nt: TGTGCCAGCGGCAGGGGTAACACTGAAGCTTTCTTT

cdr3_length: 16
clone_size: .
j_call: TRBJ2-2
v_call: TRBV5-1
d_call: .
cdr3_aa: CASSSRRGGNTGELFF
cdr3_nt: TGCGCCAGCAGCTCCCGGAGGGGGGGGAACACCGGGGAGCTGTTTTTT

cdr3_length: 15
clone_size: .
j_call: TRBJ2-7
v_call: TRBV19
d_call: .
cdr3_aa: CASSIGLDTTYEQYF
cdr3_nt: TGTGCCAGTAGTATAGGTTTGGACACTACCTACGAGCAGTACTTC

cdr3_length: 15
clone_size: once
j_call: TRBJ2-5
v_call: TRBV30
d_call: .
cdr3_aa: CAWTAIRGPQETQYF
cdr3_nt: TGTGCCTGGACCGCCATCAGGGGCCCCCAAGAGACCCAGTACTTC

cdr3_length: 15
clone_size: .
j_call: TRBJ2-2
v_call: TRBV6-1
d_call: .
cdr3_aa: CASSEPGLGTGELFF
cdr3_nt: TGTGCCAGCAGTGAACCGGGACTCGGCACCGGGGAGCTGTTTTTT

cdr3_length: 15
clone_size: .
j_call: TRBJ1-1
v_call: TRBV7-8
d_call: .
cdr3_aa: CASSLGSPGNTEAFF
cdr3_nt: TGTGCCAGCAGCTTAGGATCGCCAGGCAACACTGAAGCTTTCTTT

cdr3_length: 12
clone_size: .
j_call: TRBJ1-2
v_call: TRBV2
d_call: .
cdr3_aa: CASSEDSYGYTF
cdr3_nt: TGTGCCAGCAGTGAAGACAGCTATGGCTACACCTTC

cdr3_length: 17
clone_size: .
j_call: TRBJ2-2
v_call: TRBV28
d_call: TRBD2
cdr3_aa: CASSLIAGGPHTGELFF
cdr3_nt: TGTGCCAGCAGTTTAATAGCGGGGGGGCCACACACCGGGGAGCTGTTTTTT

cdr3_length: 16
clone_size: .
j_call: TRBJ2-1
v_call: TRBV9
d_call: TRBD2
cdr3_aa: CASSVGLAGYDNEQFF
cdr3_nt: TGTGCCAGCAGCGTAGGGCTAGCGGGATACGACAATGAGCAGTTCTTC

cdr3_length: 17
clone_size: .
j_call: TRBJ2-7
v_call: TRBV6-1
d_call: TRBD2
cdr3_aa: CASSEIISGTTSYEQYF
cdr3_nt: TGTGCCAGCAGCGAAATTATTAGCGGGACGACTTCCTACGAGCAGTACTTC

cdr3_length: 13
clone_size: .
j_call: TRBJ2-7
v_call: TRBV5-6
d_call: .
cdr3_aa: CASSLAPRNEQYF
cdr3_nt: TGTGCCAGCAGCTTGGCACCCAGGAACGAGCAGTACTTC

cdr3_length: 16
clone_size: .
j_call: TRBJ1-1
v_call: TRBV5-1
d_call: TRBD1
cdr3_aa: CASRPIAVQGATEAFF
cdr3_nt: TGCGCCAGCAGACCGATAGCCGTACAGGGGGCCACTGAAGCTTTCTTT

cdr3_length: 15
clone_size: .
j_call: TRBJ1-5
v_call: TRBV30
d_call: .
cdr3_aa: CAWSVGQGGRQPQHF
cdr3_nt: TGTGCCTGGAGTGTAGGGCAGGGTGGGCGTCAGCCCCAGCATTTT

cdr3_length: 17
clone_size: once
j_call: TRBJ2-6
v_call: TRBV6-1
d_call: .
cdr3_aa: CASSASLRQSGANVLTF
cdr3_nt: TGTGCCAGCAGTGCCTCTCTCCGACAGTCTGGGGCCAACGTCCTGACTTTC

cdr3_length: 19
clone_size: .
j_call: TRBJ2-1
v_call: TRBV9
d_call: TRBD2
cdr3_aa: CASSVGLAGVFHTSNEQFF
cdr3_nt: TGTGCCAGCAGCGTAGGGCTAGCGGGAGTTTTTCATACGAGCAATGAGCAGTTCTTC

cdr3_length: 16
clone_size: .
j_call: TRBJ2-3
v_call: TRBV9
d_call: TRBD2
cdr3_aa: CASSVAGGRDGDTQYF
cdr3_nt: TGTGCCAGCAGCGTAGCGGGCGGGAGGGATGGAGATACGCAGTATTTT

cdr3_length: 14
clone_size: .
j_call: TRBJ1-1
v_call: TRBV29-1
d_call: .
cdr3_aa: CSVDRGYMNTEAFF
cdr3_nt: TGCAGCGTTGACAGGGGCTACATGAACACTGAAGCTTTCTTT